This T cell receptor (beta chain) was captured by sequencing in a study of blood T cells in healthy people across ages. Study-wide background: Template switching captured about one barcoded beta molecule per two T cells.

A second PCR, run for roughly 7 to 12 cycles, used a sample-barcoded 5' primer plus a J-beta primer mix. TCRdb analysed the 5' RACE reads with MiXCR anew, one entry per CDR3 protein. The data show under 750,000 distinct CDR3 sequences, roughly 43% seen once. This CDR3 spans 16 amino acids. Trimming pared 5 bases from V and 2 bases from J, leaving 18 bases between. CDR1 and CDR2 (germline): DFQATT, SNEGSKA (reference sequence). The study, taken as a whole, reports: Across samples, TCR beta diversity tracked strongly with naive T cell percentage. Both higher diversity and more naive CD4+ cells marked long-lived donors when set against aged donors.

As for this clonotype: Its antigen is unidentified.

The clonotype originates from a man older than 75 in good health. The sample consisted of blood. The rearrangement joins TRBV20-1 to TRBJ2-2; maybe TRBD2 (6 bases). The CDR3 here is CSAGRTEGLNTGELFF. The CDR3 DNA sequence: TGCAGTGCTGGGAGGACGGAGGGCTTAAACACCGGGGAGCTGTTTTTT.